This T cell receptor (beta chain) was found in a study of beta chain features in type 1 diabetes (dated by TCRdb to between 2018 and 2020). With regard to the full study: Patients and healthy donors did not differ in mean age, gender distribution, total cell number or subset yield. A total of some 100,000,000 sorted cells were examined across all samples, and the number of cells per subset was strongly correlated with RNA yield. The study compared the TCRB repertoires of sorted circulating CD4+ T cell subsets in recently diagnosed type 1 diabetes patients with those in matched healthy donors. Regulatory and stem cell-like memory subsets were isolated from only 8 patients and roughly 8 healthy donors, whereas naive and central memory subsets came from all 28 donors.

Beyond this particular receptor, the publication reports: HLA sub-analyses involved small numbers of individuals, so any influence of HLA type on TCRB rearrangement remained unresolved. Naive, central memory and regulatory TCRB repertoires appeared to be more alike among patients than among healthy donors. Patients with type 1 diabetes made fewer insertions and deleted more nucleotides at VDJ recombination sites, implying thymic rearrangement abnormalities. Because cDNA was sequenced instead of genomic DNA, activated cells with high expression could be over-represented, although the groups did not differ in activation or CD3 levels. Shorter templates might be favored by PCR, yet because patient and control samples were amplified and corrected together, any such skew would affect both groups equally. A moderate but significant shortening of TCRB CDR3 length was observed in type 1 diabetes patients in all four CD4+ subsets.

All of the isolated RNA was reverse transcribed with the High Capacity cDNA Reverse Transcription Kit, so expressed TCRB transcripts were sequenced. Deep immunoSEQ sequencing was performed on naive, central memory and regulatory T cell samples, with an average of around 3.4 million total reads per sample. Sorted cells were lysed in RLT buffer, and RNA was extracted using DNase-treated RNeasy Micro or Mini kits according to cell number. Each cell subset was processed separately to prevent cross-contamination, with patient and healthy donor samples processed together. The immunoSEQ multiplex PCR was used to amplify TCRB sequences from cDNA, yielding 87-bp fragments that span the CDR3 region. Sequencing of the amplicons was done on the Illumina HiSeq platform. The authors processed their data as follows. Synthetic template baselines were used to correct PCR bias computationally, reads within Hamming distance 2 were collapsed together, and singletons that could not be merged were discarded. Reads were aligned against IMGT so that V, D and J genes, CDR3 length and insertions or deletions at six rearrangement sites could be assigned. Clonotype counts were normalized to sorted cell number within each subset before computing true diversity and Gini coefficients with the tcR R package. The overlap coefficient, calculated on TCRB nucleotide sequences, was used to quantify repertoire sharing. TCRdb stores this immuneACCESS table with in-frame sequences only. Part of the clones is absent; in the studies checked, under half of the shortfall reflects unresolved V genes, and no reason is known for the rest. The DNA gave D and trimming, while V, J and clone size come from that table. The sample table contains roughly 150,000 clones; only one count was recorded for just over 9% of them. The ten largest clonotypes hold approximately 2.2% of the sample.

Remarks on this clone: Its specific antigen is unknown. Within one base of it there is no much larger clone, and no base qualities were kept.

From each donor, a single peripheral blood sample of about 116 mL on average was drawn into heparinised tubes. A BD FACSAria II and a panel including CD45RO, CCR7, CD25, CD127, CD95 and CD27 were used to sort naive, central memory, regulatory and stem cell-like memory CD4+ T cells. Purity was above 98% for every sorted population. PBMCs were isolated right away by Lymphoprep density gradient centrifugation and were stained directly, without culture. So that batch effects would be minimized, each experiment stained and sorted samples in pairs, pairing one healthy donor with one patient. This sequence was found in a woman aged 18-29 years in good health. The sample was central memory CD4+ T cells from blood.

The CDR3 reads CASRLAPTENIQYF. The DNA is as follows: TGTGCCAGCAGACTAGCCCCGACGGAAAACATTCAGTACTTC. Here the chain combines TRBV7-2 and TRBJ2-4; the D segment could be TRBD2, given 6 matching bases. The CDR3 has 14 amino acids, counting the end cysteine and phenylalanine. Only the CDR3 region is kept as DNA, spanning 42 bases read in frame from base 1. V is reduced by 6 bases and J by 5 bases, leaving a spacing of 14 bases between them. CDR1 and CDR2 were assigned from the germline V gene as SGHTA and FQGNSA.